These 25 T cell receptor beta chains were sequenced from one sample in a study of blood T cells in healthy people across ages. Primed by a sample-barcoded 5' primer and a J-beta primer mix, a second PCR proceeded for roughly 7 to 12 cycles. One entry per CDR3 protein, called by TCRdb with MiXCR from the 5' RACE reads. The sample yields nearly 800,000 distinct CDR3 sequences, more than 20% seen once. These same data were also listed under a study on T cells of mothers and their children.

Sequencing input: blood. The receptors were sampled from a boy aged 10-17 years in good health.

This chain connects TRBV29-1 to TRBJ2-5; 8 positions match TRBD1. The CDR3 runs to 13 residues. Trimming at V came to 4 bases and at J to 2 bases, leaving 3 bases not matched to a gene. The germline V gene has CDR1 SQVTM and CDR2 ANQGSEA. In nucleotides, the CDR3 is TGCAGCGTTGGACAGGGGCTTCAAGAGACCCAGTACTTC. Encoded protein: CSVGQGLQETQYF. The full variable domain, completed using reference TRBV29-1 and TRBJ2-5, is SAVISQKPSRDICQRGTSLTIQCQVDSQVTMMFWYRQQPGQSLTLIATANQGSEATYESGFVIDKFPISRPNLTFSTLTVSNMSPEDSSIYLCSVGQGLQETQYFGPGTRLLVL.

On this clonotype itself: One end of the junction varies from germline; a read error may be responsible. In nucleotides, the CDR3 is TGTGCCAGCCTGGGAAGCTCCTACAAGCAGTACTTC. As protein: CASLGSSYKQYF. The chain carries TRBV28 and TRBJ2-7; D is ambiguous. This CDR3 has 12 residues. Germline V lookup: CDR1 MDHEN, CDR2 SYDVKM.

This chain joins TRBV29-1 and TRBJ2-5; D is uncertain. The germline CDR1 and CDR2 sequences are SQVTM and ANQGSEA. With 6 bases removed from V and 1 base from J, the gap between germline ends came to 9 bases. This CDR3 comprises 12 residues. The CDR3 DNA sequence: TGCAGCGTGATTTGGGTCCAAGAGACCCAGTACTTC. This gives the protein CSVIWVQETQYF.

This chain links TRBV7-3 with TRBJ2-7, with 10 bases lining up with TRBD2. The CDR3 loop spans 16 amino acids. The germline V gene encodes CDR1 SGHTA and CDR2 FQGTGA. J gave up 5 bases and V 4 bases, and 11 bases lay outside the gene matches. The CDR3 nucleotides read TGTGCCAGCAGCTCGCATCCTAGCGGGAGAAGGGACGAGCAGTACTTC. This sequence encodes CASSSHPSGRRDEQYF.

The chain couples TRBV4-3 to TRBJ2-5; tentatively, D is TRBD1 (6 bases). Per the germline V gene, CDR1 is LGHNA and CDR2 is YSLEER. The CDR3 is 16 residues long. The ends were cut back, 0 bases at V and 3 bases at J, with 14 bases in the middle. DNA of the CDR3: TGCGCCAGCAGCCAAGAGCTCGCGGACAGTGAAGAGACCCAGTACTTC. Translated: CASSQELADSEETQYF.

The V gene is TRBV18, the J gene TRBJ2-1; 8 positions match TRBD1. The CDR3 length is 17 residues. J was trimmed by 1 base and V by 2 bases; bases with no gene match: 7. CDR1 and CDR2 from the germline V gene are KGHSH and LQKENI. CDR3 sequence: CASSPNTGGASYNEQFF. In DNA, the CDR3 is TGTGCCAGCTCACCAAACACAGGGGGTGCGTCCTACAATGAGCAGTTCTTC.

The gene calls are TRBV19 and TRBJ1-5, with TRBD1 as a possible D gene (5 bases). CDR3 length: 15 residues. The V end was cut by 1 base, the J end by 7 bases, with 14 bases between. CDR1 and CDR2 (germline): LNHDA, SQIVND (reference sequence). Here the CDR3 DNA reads TGTGCCAGTAGTATAGGGGGGGACTTGGCCCAGCCCCAGCATTTT. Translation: CASSIGGDLAQPQHF.

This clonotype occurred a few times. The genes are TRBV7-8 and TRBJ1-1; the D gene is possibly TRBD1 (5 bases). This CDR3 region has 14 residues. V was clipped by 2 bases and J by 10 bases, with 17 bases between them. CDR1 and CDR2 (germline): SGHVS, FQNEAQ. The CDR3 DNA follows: TGTGCCAGCAGCTTAACCGAAGGACTTAGGGGAGCTTTCTTT. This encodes CASSLTEGLRGAFF.

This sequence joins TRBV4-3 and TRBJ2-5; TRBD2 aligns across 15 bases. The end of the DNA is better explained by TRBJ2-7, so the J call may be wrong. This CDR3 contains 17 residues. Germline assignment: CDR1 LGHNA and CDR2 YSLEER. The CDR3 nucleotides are TGCGCCAGCAGCCAAGCCCTCGGACTAGCGGGAGGGTACGAGCAGTACTTC. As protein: CASSQALGLAGGYEQYF.

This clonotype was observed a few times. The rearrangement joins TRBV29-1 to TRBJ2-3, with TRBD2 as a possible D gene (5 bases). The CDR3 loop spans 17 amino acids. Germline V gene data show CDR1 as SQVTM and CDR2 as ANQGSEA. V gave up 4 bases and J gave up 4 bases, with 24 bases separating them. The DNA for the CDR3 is TGCAGCGTTGTAGGGCCTAGCCAAAAACTTCCCGCAGATACGCAGTATTTT. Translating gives CSVVGPSQKLPADTQYF.

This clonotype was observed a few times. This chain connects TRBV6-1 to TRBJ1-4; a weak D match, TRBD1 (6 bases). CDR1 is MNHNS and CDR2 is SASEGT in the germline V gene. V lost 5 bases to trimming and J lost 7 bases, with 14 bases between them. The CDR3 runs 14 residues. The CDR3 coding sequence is TGTGCCAGCAGTTCCGGGACAAGTGGTGAAAAACTGTTTTTT. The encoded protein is CASSSGTSGEKLFF.

CDR3 loop: CASSFSGAGMWTGEQFF. The CDR3 DNA sequence: TGTGCCAGCAGCTTTAGCGGCGCTGGGATGTGGACTGGGGAGCAGTTCTTC. The V gene is TRBV7-2, the J gene TRBJ2-1; D perhaps matches TRBD2 (6 bases). Trimming left V 3 bases short and J 10 bases short, with 25 bases between. The CDR3 contains 17 residues. Germline V gene lookup returns CDR1 SGHTA and CDR2 FQGNSA.

The CDR3 sequence is CASSEALPSFHPLGYTF. The CDR3 DNA is TGTGCCAGCAGTGAAGCGCTCCCCTCGTTTCATCCTTTAGGCTACACCTTC. The chain employs TRBV6-1 and TRBJ1-2; D is undetermined. CDR1 MNHNS and CDR2 SASEGT come from the germline V gene. The CDR3 contains 17 residues. Trimming removed 0 bases from V and 8 bases from J, with 22 bases in between.

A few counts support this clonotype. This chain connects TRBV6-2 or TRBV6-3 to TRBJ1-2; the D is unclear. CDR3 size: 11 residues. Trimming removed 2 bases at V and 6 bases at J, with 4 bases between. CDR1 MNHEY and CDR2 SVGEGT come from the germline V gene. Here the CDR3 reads CASSYGDGYTF. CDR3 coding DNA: TGTGCCAGCAGTTACGGAGATGGCTACACCTTC.

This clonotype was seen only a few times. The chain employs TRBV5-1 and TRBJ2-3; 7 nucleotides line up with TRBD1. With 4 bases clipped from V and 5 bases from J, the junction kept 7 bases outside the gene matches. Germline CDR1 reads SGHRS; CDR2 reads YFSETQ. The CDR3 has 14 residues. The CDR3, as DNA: TGCGCCAGCAGCCCGCGGACAGGCGGAGATACGCAGTATTTT. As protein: CASSPRTGGDTQYF.

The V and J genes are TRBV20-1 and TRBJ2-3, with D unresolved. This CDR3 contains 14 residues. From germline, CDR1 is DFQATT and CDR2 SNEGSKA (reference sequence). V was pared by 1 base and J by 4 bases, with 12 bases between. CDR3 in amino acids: CSARAALNSDTQYF. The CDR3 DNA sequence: TGCAGTGCTAGAGCCGCCTTAAATTCAGATACGCAGTATTTT.

This CDR3 is CASTRDSSSNQPQHF. The DNA of the CDR3 is TGTGCCAGCACCCGGGACAGTAGTAGCAATCAGCCCCAGCATTTT. The chain employs TRBV7-2 and TRBJ1-5; 7 nucleotides agree with TRBD1. V dropped 7 bases and J dropped 0; count of bases not matched to a gene: 6. Germline CDR1 reads SGHTA; CDR2 reads FQGNSA. The CDR3 is 15 amino acids.

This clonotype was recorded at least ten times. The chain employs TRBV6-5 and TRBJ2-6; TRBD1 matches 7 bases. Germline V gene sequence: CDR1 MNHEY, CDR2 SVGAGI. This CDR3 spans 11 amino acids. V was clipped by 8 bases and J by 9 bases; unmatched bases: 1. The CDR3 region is CASGTVNVLTF. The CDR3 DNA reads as TGTGCCAGCGGGACAGTCAACGTCCTGACTTTC.

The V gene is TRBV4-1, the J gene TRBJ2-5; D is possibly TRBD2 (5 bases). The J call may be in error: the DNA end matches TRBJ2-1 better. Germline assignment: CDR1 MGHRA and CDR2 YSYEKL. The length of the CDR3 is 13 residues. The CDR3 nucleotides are TGCGCCAGCAGCCAAGTACGCGGACTTGGGCAGTTCTTC. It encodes CASSQVRGLGQFF.

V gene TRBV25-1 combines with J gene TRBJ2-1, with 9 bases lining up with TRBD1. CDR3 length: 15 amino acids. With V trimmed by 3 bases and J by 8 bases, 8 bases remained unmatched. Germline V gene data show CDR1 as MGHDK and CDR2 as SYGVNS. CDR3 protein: CASSDPTQGADEQFF. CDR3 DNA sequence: TGTGCCAGCAGTGATCCAACACAGGGGGCCGATGAGCAGTTCTTC.

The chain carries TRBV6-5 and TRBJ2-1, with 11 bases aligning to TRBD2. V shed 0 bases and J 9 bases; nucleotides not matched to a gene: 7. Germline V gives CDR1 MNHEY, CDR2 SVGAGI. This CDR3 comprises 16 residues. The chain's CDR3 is CASSYSLAGGDSEQFF. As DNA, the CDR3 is TGTGCCAGCAGTTACTCGTTAGCGGGAGGGGATAGTGAGCAGTTCTTC.

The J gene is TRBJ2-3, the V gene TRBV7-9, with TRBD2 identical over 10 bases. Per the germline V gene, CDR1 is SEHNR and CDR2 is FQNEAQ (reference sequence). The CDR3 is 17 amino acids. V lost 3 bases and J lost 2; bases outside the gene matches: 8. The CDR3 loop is CASSFGLAEYSTDTQYF. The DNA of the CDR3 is TGTGCCAGCAGCTTCGGACTAGCGGAATACTCCACAGATACGCAGTATTTT.

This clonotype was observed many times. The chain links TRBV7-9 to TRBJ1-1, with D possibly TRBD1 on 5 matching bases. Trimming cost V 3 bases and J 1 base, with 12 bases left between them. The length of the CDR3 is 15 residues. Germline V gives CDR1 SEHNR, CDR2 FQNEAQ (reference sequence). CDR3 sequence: CASSLGGTPNTEAFF. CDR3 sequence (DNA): TGTGCCAGCAGCTTGGGGGGGACTCCGAACACTGAAGCTTTCTTT.

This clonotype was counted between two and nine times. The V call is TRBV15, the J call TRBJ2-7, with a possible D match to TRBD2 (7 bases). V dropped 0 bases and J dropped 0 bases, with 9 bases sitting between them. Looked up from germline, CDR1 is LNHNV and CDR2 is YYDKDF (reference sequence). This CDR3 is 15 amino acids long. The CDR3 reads CATSREGGDSYEQYF. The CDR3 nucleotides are TGTGCCACCAGCAGAGAAGGGGGGGACTCCTACGAGCAGTACTTC.

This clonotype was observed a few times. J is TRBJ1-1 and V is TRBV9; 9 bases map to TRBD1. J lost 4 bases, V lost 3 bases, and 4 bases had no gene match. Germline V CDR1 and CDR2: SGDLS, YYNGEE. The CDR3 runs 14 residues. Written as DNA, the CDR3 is TGTGCCAGCAGCGAACAGGGGGCGGTCACTGAAGCTTTCTTT. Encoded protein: CASSEQGAVTEAFF.